This is a list of T cell receptor beta chains from one sample in a study of T cells after yellow fever vaccination. MiXCR was run by TCRdb on the 5' RACE reads, yielding one entry per CDR3 protein. The sample records a few hundred thousand distinct CDR3 sequences, roughly 4% being singletons. Here the sequenced sample was PBMCs, taken 5 days after the yellow fever booster vaccination. These TCRs come from a man aged 18 to 29 who received the YFV17D yellow fever vaccine. CDR3s include the opening cysteine and the closing phenylalanine or tryptophan. Each record gives: CDR3 length, V gene, J gene, D gene, CDR3 protein. The D gene is left open where the match is weak.

len: 14; v_gene: TRBV7-2; j_gene: TRBJ2-7; d_gene: .; CDR3aa: CASSYRPRGYEQYF
len: 15; v_gene: TRBV7-8; j_gene: TRBJ1-2; d_gene: .; CDR3aa: CASSLGALSNYGYTF
len: 16; v_gene: TRBV4-2; j_gene: TRBJ2-3; d_gene: TRBD1; CDR3aa: CASSQGTGGSTDTQYF
len: 16; v_gene: TRBV6-1; j_gene: TRBJ2-1; d_gene: .; CDR3aa: CASSPGRGNEHNEQFF
len: 16; v_gene: TRBV5-4; j_gene: TRBJ2-3; d_gene: TRBD2; CDR3aa: CASSPTGLDGTDTQYF
len: 13; v_gene: TRBV11-2; j_gene: TRBJ1-5; d_gene: .; CDR3aa: CASSLHDNQPQHF
len: 17; v_gene: TRBV5-1; j_gene: TRBJ2-3; d_gene: TRBD2; CDR3aa: CASSPKTSGATTDTQYF
len: 15; v_gene: TRBV5-1; j_gene: TRBJ1-2; d_gene: .; CDR3aa: CASSLDPGIDYGYTF
len: 16; v_gene: TRBV18; j_gene: TRBJ2-1; d_gene: TRBD1; CDR3aa: CASSHRQGSSYNEQFF
len: 16; v_gene: TRBV7-9; j_gene: TRBJ2-3; d_gene: TRBD2; CDR3aa: CASSLAVAGSTDTQYF
len: 13; v_gene: TRBV20-1; j_gene: TRBJ1-1; d_gene: TRBD1; CDR3aa: CVGTGEMNTEAFF
len: 15; v_gene: TRBV18; j_gene: TRBJ1-1; d_gene: .; CDR3aa: CASSQKGLQNTEAFF
len: 15; v_gene: TRBV5-4; j_gene: TRBJ2-1; d_gene: TRBD1; CDR3aa: CASSLGQGAVYEQFF
len: 16; v_gene: TRBV7-3; j_gene: TRBJ2-1; d_gene: .; CDR3aa: CASSPKAVSAYNEQFF
len: 14; v_gene: TRBV18; j_gene: TRBJ1-1; d_gene: TRBD1; CDR3aa: CASSRTGLDTEAFF
len: 16; v_gene: TRBV7-2; j_gene: TRBJ2-1; d_gene: TRBD2; CDR3aa: CASSLESSGGAKEQFF